This T cell receptor (beta chain) stems from a study of regulatory T cells in long-lasting Graves disease. This clonotype has a handful of counts. Building the TCR beta libraries relied on iRepertoire HTBI primers, and CDR3 regions underwent Arm-PCR. Each CDR3 protein gets one entry after TCRdb re-called the multiplex PCR reads with MiXCR. This table holds more than 300,000 distinct CDR3 sequences, roughly a fifth found once. Looked up from germline, CDR1 is SGHTA and CDR2 is FQGTGA. CDR3 size: 16 residues. V trimming: 2 bases; J trimming: 1 base; junction bases outside the gene matches: 0. Time point of the sample: persistent/refractory GD, antithyroid drugs over 5 years with positive TRAb. Preparation of the TCR library used RNA extracted from PBMCs.

The rearrangement joins TRBV7-3 to TRBJ2-2; 11 bases agree with TRBD2. The TCR was taken from a female donor with Graves disease. The sample here was peripheral blood mononuclear cells (PBMCs), taken when the disease was refractory, from a patient treated with antithyroid drugs. CDR3 sequence: CASSLGTSGNTGELFF. Here the CDR3 DNA reads TGTGCCAGCAGCTTAGGGACTAGCGGGAACACCGGGGAGCTGTTTTTT. The variable domain in full, completed from reference TRBV7-3 and TRBJ2-2, reads GAGVSQTPSNKVTEKGKYVELRCDPISGHTALYWYRQSLGQGPEFLIYFQGTGAADDSGLPNDRFFAVRPEGSVSTLKIQRTERGDSAVYLCASSLGTSGNTGELFFGEGSRLTVL.